This T cell receptor (beta chain) was recorded in a study of CD8+ T cells in alopecia areata. Study-wide context: It was 6 to 18 months of tofacitinib, and then there were 6 months off drug. Notes on the study in general: Mice gave a clearer picture of TCR sharing than patients did, possibly for HLA-related reasons.

This clone was seen only a few times. No antigen is known for it. Deletions cut 0 bases from V and 10 bases from J, with 8 bases between. The CDR3 has 12 amino acids. The germline V gene has CDR1 SGHDT and CDR2 YYEEEE. Alopecia areata patients provided lesional scalp punch biopsies and peripheral blood, both collected for the study. CD4+ and CD8+ T cells were sorted from PBMCs stained for CD3, CD4 and CD8. The sequencing template was cDNA reverse transcribed from extracted RNA. TCRdb keeps only in-frame clones here, not all; method: immunoSEQ multiplex PCR. The sample contains 200,000 to 250,000 clones, around three fifths of which appear only once.

The sequenced sample was CD4+ T cells sorted from blood, obtained at week 0. The chain has TRBV5-6 and TRBJ2-1, with D uncertain. The TCR comes from a human donor with alopecia areata. The CDR3 nucleotides are TGTGCCAGCAGCTTGGGAGCTTTCGAGCAGTTCTTC. Protein sequence: CASSLGAFEQFF.